Listed below are T cell receptor beta chains from one sample, sequenced in a study of beta chain features in type 1 diabetes. The repertoire was sequenced with immunoSEQ multiplex PCR; TCRdb's copy has only in-frame clones and lacks some. The sample includes some 660,000 clones, around an eighth of them seen just once. Sequencing was carried out using naive CD4+ T cells from blood. The receptors were sampled from a man younger than 35 with type 1 diabetes. Both conserved end residues are part of each CDR3. Fields, in order: J gene, clone size, V gene, D gene, CDR3 protein, CDR3 DNA. The D gene is left open where the match is weak. Clone sizes are given selectively: once, few, many, or a class where the clone is expanded.

TRBJ2-6	.	TRBV15	.	CATSRDLIHSGANVLTF	TGTGCCACCAGCAGAGATTTGATACACTCTGGGGCCAACGTCCTGACTTTC
TRBJ2-1	.	TRBV5-4	TRBD2	CASSIKGSGRSHEQFF	TGTGCCAGCAGCATTAAAGGTAGCGGGAGAAGTCATGAGCAGTTCTTC
TRBJ2-5	.	TRBV5-4	.	CASSLDGGKETQYF	TGTGCCAGCAGCTTGGACGGGGGAAAAGAGACCCAGTACTTC
TRBJ2-5	.	TRBV29-1	TRBD2	CSVVTSGGSQETQYF	TGCAGCGTTGTTACTAGCGGGGGATCACAAGAGACCCAGTACTTC
TRBJ2-4	.	TRBV9	.	CASSVDQGKNIQYF	TGTGCCAGCAGCGTAGATCAGGGTAAAAACATTCAGTACTTC
TRBJ2-7	.	TRBV5-6	.	CASSLFGVISYEQYF	TGTGCCAGCAGCTTGTTCGGGGTTATATCCTACGAGCAGTACTTC
TRBJ2-1	few	TRBV4-1	.	CASSQGQGGNEQFF	TGCGCCAGCAGCCAAGGTCAGGGAGGCAATGAGCAGTTCTTC
TRBJ2-5	few	TRBV30	.	CAWSVEPTGRGETQYF	TGTGCCTGGAGTGTAGAACCTACAGGACGCGGGGAGACCCAGTACTTC
TRBJ2-3	few	TRBV4-1	.	CASSQGQVNTDTQYF	TGCGCCAGCAGCCAAGGCCAGGTTAACACAGATACGCAGTATTTT
TRBJ2-3	.	TRBV11-3	.	CASSLGRVGDTQYF	TGTGCCAGCAGCTTAGGCAGGGTCGGAGATACGCAGTATTTT
TRBJ1-2	.	TRBV4-3	TRBD1	CASSPRYRTGPNYGYTF	TGCGCCAGCAGCCCTAGATACCGGACAGGCCCTAACTATGGCTACACCTTC
TRBJ1-5	few	TRBV25-1	.	CASSEASRTGQPQHF	TGTGCCAGCAGTGAAGCTAGCCGGACCGGTCAGCCCCAGCATTTT
TRBJ1-5	.	TRBV4-1	.	CASSQPIGGSLGNQPQHF	TGCGCCAGCAGCCAACCGATAGGGGGGTCCTTAGGCAATCAGCCCCAGCATTTT
TRBJ2-7	.	TRBV4-2	TRBD2	CASSLPGGAGGAREQYF	TGTGCCAGCAGCCTCCCCGGGGGGGCGGGAGGAGCGAGGGAGCAGTACTTC
TRBJ2-1	.	TRBV19	.	CASTGTDYNEQFF	TGTGCCAGTACCGGGACTGATTACAATGAGCAGTTCTTC
TRBJ1-1	few	TRBV4-3	.	CASRELHRENTEAFF	TGCGCCAGCAGGGAATTACATAGGGAAAACACTGAAGCTTTCTTT
TRBJ1-1	.	TRBV5-4	.	CASSLARNAEAFF	TGTGCCAGCAGCTTGGCCCGGAATGCTGAAGCTTTCTTT
TRBJ1-3	.	TRBV9	.	CASSGTAGNTIYF	TGTGCCAGCAGCGGGACTGCTGGAAACACCATATATTTT
TRBJ2-7	.	TRBV7-2	TRBD2	CASSSERGASYEQYF	TGTGCCAGCAGCTCAGAGCGGGGGGCTTCCTACGAGCAGTACTTC
TRBJ2-7	.	TRBV28	TRBD2	CASSYLAEPYEQYF	TGTGCCAGCAGTTACCTAGCGGAACCCTACGAGCAGTACTTC
TRBJ2-7	few	TRBV30	TRBD1	CAWNTNRGYEQYF	TGTGCCTGGAATACGAACAGGGGCTACGAGCAGTACTTC
TRBJ1-5	few	TRBV27	.	CASSLNPQQPQHF	TGTGCCAGCAGTTTAAACCCCCAACAGCCCCAGCATTTT
TRBJ2-5	few	TRBV28	.	CASSLSRGRETQYF	TGTGCCAGCAGTTTAAGCAGGGGCAGGGAGACCCAGTACTTC
TRBJ2-2	.	TRBV7-9	.	CASSLLGGGELFF	TGTGCCAGCAGCTTATTGGGTGGCGGGGAGCTGTTTTTT
TRBJ1-1	few	TRBV30	.	CAWSLSPDTEAFF	TGTGCCTGGAGTCTCTCCCCCGACACTGAAGCTTTCTTT
TRBJ1-2	few	TRBV4-2	TRBD1	CASSQVAGTGQYYGYTF	TGTGCCAGCAGCCAAGTGGCCGGGACAGGGCAGTACTATGGCTACACCTTC
TRBJ1-2	.	TRBV7-2	.	CASSLVGQSYGYTF	TGTGCCAGCAGCTTAGTCGGACAGAGCTATGGCTACACCTTC
TRBJ2-1	few	TRBV5-4	TRBD2	CASSHLAGFQNEQFF	TGTGCCAGCAGCCATCTAGCGGGATTCCAGAATGAGCAGTTCTTC
TRBJ1-5	few	TRBV5-8	.	CASSLYTENQPQHF	TGTGCCAGCAGCTTGTACACTGAAAATCAGCCCCAGCATTTT
TRBJ2-7	.	TRBV7-2	.	CASSPAAGTYEQYF	TGTGCCAGCAGCCCTGCGGCGGGCACCTACGAGCAGTACTTC
TRBJ2-7	few	TRBV4-3	.	CASSQDLGAFTYEQYF	TGCGCCAGCAGCCAAGATCTTGGAGCGTTTACCTACGAGCAGTACTTC
TRBJ1-4	few	TRBV4-1	.	CASSQGNNEKLFF	TGCGCCAGCAGCCAAGGAAACAATGAAAAACTGTTTTTT
TRBJ2-1	.	TRBV5-1	.	CASRPQGPYNEQFF	TGCGCCAGCAGACCGCAGGGCCCCTACAATGAGCAGTTCTTC
TRBJ2-1	few	TRBV28	.	CASNGQPYNEQFF	TGTGCCAGCAACGGTCAACCCTACAATGAGCAGTTCTTC
TRBJ1-5	.	TRBV29-1	.	CSVQGGWDQPQHF	TGCAGCGTTCAGGGAGGGTGGGATCAGCCCCAGCATTTT
TRBJ1-3	.	TRBV5-1	.	CASSLSTSSGNTIYF	TGCGCCAGCAGCTTGTCGACAAGCTCTGGAAACACCATATATTTT
TRBJ1-4	few	TRBV29-1	.	CSALQAPNEKLFF	TGCAGCGCCCTACAGGCCCCTAATGAAAAACTGTTTTTT
TRBJ2-2	.	TRBV7-2	TRBD1	CASNPLPGGNTGELFF	TGTGCCAGCAACCCCCTTCCAGGGGGCAACACCGGGGAGCTGTTTTTT
TRBJ2-3	.	TRBV5-1	.	CASSLEQGTDTQYF	TGCGCCAGCAGCTTGGAGCAGGGAACCGATACGCAGTATTTT
TRBJ2-7	few	TRBV4-3	.	CASSQALRAGASYEQYF	TGCGCCAGCAGCCAAGCCTTACGGGCAGGAGCCTCCTACGAGCAGTACTTC
TRBJ2-7	.	TRBV30	.	CAWGLRDGDNEQYF	TGTGCCTGGGGACTTCGGGACGGAGACAACGAGCAGTACTTC
TRBJ2-1	few	TRBV11-2	TRBD2	CASSFPVAGPSYNEQFF	TGTGCCAGCAGTTTTCCAGTAGCGGGACCCTCCTACAATGAGCAGTTCTTC
TRBJ1-2	few	TRBV4-3	.	CASSPVASTNYGYTF	TGCGCCAGCAGCCCAGTCGCCTCAACGAACTATGGCTACACCTTC
TRBJ1-1	few	TRBV6-5	.	CASSPTGNTEAFF	TGTGCCAGCAGCCCGACAGGGAACACTGAAGCTTTCTTT
TRBJ1-5	few	TRBV30	.	CAWSWDGPQHF	TGTGCCTGGAGTTGGGATGGGCCCCAGCATTTT